These 29 T cell receptor beta chains originate from one sample sequenced in a study of shared clonotypes between healthy human individuals. Repertoires were generated with immunoSEQ multiplex PCR, while TCRdb's copy carries only in-frame clones and drops some. The repertoire holds roughly 2.5 million clones, with over 85% as singletons. Sequenced material: naive CD4+ T cells sorted from blood. This sample's subset: CD45RA+ positively selected. These receptors came from a man between 18 and 35 years old in good health.

This clone was found once. The genes are TRBV11-2 and TRBJ2-7; D is perhaps TRBD1 or TRBD2 (6 bases each). The V gene lost 5 bases and the J gene lost 2 bases, with 16 bases spanning the gap. This CDR3 is 15 amino acids long. CDR1 and CDR2 from the germline V gene are SGHAT and FQNNGV. The CDR3 region has the DNA TGTGCCAGCAGCCGCGCCGGGGGCCTCGCCTACGAGCAGTACTTC. Protein sequence: CASSRAGGLAYEQYF.

The chain is built from TRBV7-8 and TRBJ1-1; perhaps TRBD1 as D (6 bases). Germline lookup yields CDR1 SGHVS and CDR2 FQNEAQ. CDR3 size: 16 residues. The V end was cut by 0 bases, the J end by 1 base, with 12 bases between. CDR3 amino acids: CASSLAPAGANTEAFF. In DNA, the CDR3 is TGTGCCAGCAGCTTAGCGCCGGCAGGGGCGAACACTGAAGCTTTCTTT.

The V call is TRBV7-2, the J call TRBJ2-7, with 7 bases lining up with TRBD2. CDR1 SGHTA and CDR2 FQGNSA come from the germline V gene. The CDR3 totals 14 residues. The trim removed 5 bases at V and 3 bases at J, leaving 7 bases unmatched. This CDR3 is CASSRGLVVYEQYF. In nucleotides, the CDR3 is TGTGCCAGCAGCCGCGGACTAGTTGTCTACGAGCAGTACTTC.

This chain connects TRBV30 to TRBJ1-6, with D unresolved. The germline CDR1 and CDR2 sequences are GTSNPN and SVGIG (reference sequence). This CDR3 comprises 15 residues. V dropped 4 bases and J dropped 7 bases, with 17 bases sitting between them. In DNA form, the CDR3 reads TGTGCCTGGAAGAGGGTGGCCCTGGGGAATTCACCCCTCCACTTT. Its protein is CAWKRVALGNSPLHF. The variable domain in full, with the rest retrieved from reference TRBV30 and TRBJ1-6, is SQTIHQWPATLVQPVGSPLSLECTVEGTSNPNLYWYRQAAGRGLQLLFYSVGIGQISSEVPQNLSASRPQDRQFILSSKKLLLSDSGFYLCAWKRVALGNSPLHFGNGTRLTVT.

The rearrangement joins TRBV7-2 to TRBJ1-1; 8 nucleotides align to TRBD1. V shed 5 bases and J 6 bases; nucleotides not matched to a gene: 8. CDR1 and CDR2 (germline): SGHTA, FQGNSA. This CDR3 comprises 14 residues. CDR3 sequence reads: CASSLDRAHPEAFF. In nucleotides, the CDR3 is TGTGCCAGCAGCCTGGACAGGGCCCATCCTGAAGCTTTCTTT.

This chain connects TRBV7-2 to TRBJ2-3; 8 bases are shared with TRBD2. This CDR3 contains 16 residues. V shed 0 bases, J shed 4 bases, and the junction held 6 bases outside the gene matches. CDR1 is SGHTA, CDR2 FQGNSA, per germline. The CDR3 DNA follows: TGTGCCAGCAGCTTAGCCGGGCGGGAGGTCTCAGATACGCAGTATTTT. Protein product: CASSLAGREVSDTQYF. Using reference TRBV7-2 and TRBJ2-3 for the parts outside the CDR3, the full variable domain is GAGVSQSPSNKVTEKGKDVELRCDPISGHTALYWYRQSLGQGLEFLIYFQGNSAPDKSGLPSDRFSAERTGGSVSTLTIQRTQQEDSAVYLCASSLAGREVSDTQYFGPGTRLTVL.

The V gene is TRBV5-5, the J gene TRBJ2-7; D may match TRBD1 or TRBD2 (5 bases each). Looked up from germline, CDR1 is SGHKS and CDR2 is YYEKEE (reference sequence). V was pared by 5 bases and J by 1 base, with 10 bases between. The CDR3 has 13 amino acids. Here the CDR3 reads CASSRDVSYEQYF. The CDR3 DNA sequence: TGTGCCAGCAGTCGGGACGTTTCCTACGAGCAGTACTTC.

This chain joins TRBV7-2 and TRBJ1-1; perhaps TRBD1 as D (6 bases). Germline V gene lookup returns CDR1 SGHTA and CDR2 FQGNSA. This CDR3 spans 14 amino acids. Trimming stripped 3 bases from V and 4 bases from J, with 12 bases between. The CDR3 reads CASSLTGRFTEAFF. The CDR3 nucleotides read TGTGCCAGCAGCTTGACAGGAAGGTTCACTGAAGCTTTCTTT. Looking up the rest from reference TRBV7-2 and TRBJ1-1 gives the full variable domain: GAGVSQSPSNKVTEKGKDVELRCDPISGHTALYWYRQSLGQGLEFLIYFQGNSAPDKSGLPSDRFSAERTGGSVSTLTIQRTQQEDSAVYLCASSLTGRFTEAFFGQGTRLTVV.

The rearrangement joins TRBV11-2 to TRBJ1-2; a weak D match, TRBD1 (5 bases). CDR3 length equals 16 residues. Germline V gene lookup returns CDR1 SGHAT and CDR2 FQNNGV. V gave up 1 base and J gave up 3 bases, with 15 bases separating them. CDR3 protein: CASSLAAWGLDYGYTF. CDR3 nucleotide sequence: TGTGCCAGCAGCTTAGCGGCCTGGGGGTTGGACTATGGCTACACCTTC.

The J gene is TRBJ2-2, the V gene TRBV5-1; 8 bases align to TRBD2. The CDR3 loop spans 16 amino acids. The germline gives CDR1 SGHRS, CDR2 YFSETQ. V lost 1 base, J lost 7 bases, and 9 bases stayed unmatched. DNA of the CDR3: TGCGCCAGCAGCTTGAATGTGGTAGCGGGAATCGGGGAGCTGTTTTTT. The encoded protein is CASSLNVVAGIGELFF.

The chain couples TRBV2 to TRBJ2-7; D remains ambiguous. Germline values: CDR1 SNHLY, CDR2 FYNNEI. The CDR3 length is 15 residues. The V end was cut by 2 bases, the J end by 3 bases, with 14 bases between. As DNA, the CDR3 is TGTGCCAGCAGTGAATTGTTACAGAGAGTCTACGAGCAGTACTTC. Protein: CASSELLQRVYEQYF.

The J gene is TRBJ2-1, the V gene TRBV7-2; D is undetermined. The CDR3 spans 15 residues. Germline V CDR1 and CDR2: SGHTA, FQGNSA. The germline V and J ends were trimmed by 3 bases and 5 bases, with 14 bases remaining between them. CDR3 nucleotides: TGTGCCAGCAGCTTTAGCAGCCTCTTCAACAATGAGCAGTTCTTC. Amino acid sequence: CASSFSSLFNNEQFF. The whole variable domain, remainder taken from reference TRBV7-2 and TRBJ2-1, is GAGVSQSPSNKVTEKGKDVELRCDPISGHTALYWYRQSLGQGLEFLIYFQGNSAPDKSGLPSDRFSAERTGGSVSTLTIQRTQQEDSAVYLCASSFSSLFNNEQFFGPGTRLTVL.

The J gene is TRBJ1-1, the V gene TRBV27; 8 bases are a match to TRBD1. Germline CDR1 is MNHEY and CDR2 is SMNVEV (reference sequence). V was clipped by 7 bases and J by 4 bases; unmatched bases: 20. This CDR3 spans 18 amino acids. As DNA, the CDR3 is TGTGCCAGCAAATCCTCTCTGGTCAGGGGGCGGATGGGCACTGAAGCTTTCTTT. Its translation: CASKSSLVRGRMGTEAFF.

J is TRBJ2-5 and V is TRBV5-6; D remains unclear. CDR1 is SGHDT and CDR2 is YYEEEE in the germline V gene. The CDR3 sequence is 14 residues long. V was pared by 4 bases and J by 4 bases, with 14 bases between. In nucleotides, the CDR3 is TGTGCCAGCAGCCTGGACGTCGGTCGAGAGACCCAGTACTTC. It encodes CASSLDVGRETQYF.

The genes are TRBV7-9 and TRBJ2-5; D not certain. The germline CDR1 and CDR2 sequences are SEHNR and FQNEAQ (reference sequence). Trimming cost V 7 bases and J 0 bases, with 15 bases left between them. The CDR3 has 15 residues. The CDR3: CASTFRSGHQETQYF. The CDR3, as DNA: TGTGCCAGCACCTTCAGATCGGGCCACCAAGAGACCCAGTACTTC.

V usage is TRBV29-1 and J usage is TRBJ2-5; a possible D gene is TRBD1 (5 bases). The germline V gene has CDR1 SQVTM and CDR2 ANQGSEA. Trimming took 4 bases from V and 5 from J, leaving 11 bases between them. The length of the CDR3 is 12 residues. CDR3 nucleotides: TGCAGCGTTGCTTCAGGGCTGGAGACCCAGTACTTC. The encoded protein is CSVASGLETQYF. Based on the CDR3 plus reference TRBV29-1 and TRBJ2-5, the full variable domain is SAVISQKPSRDICQRGTSLTIQCQVDSQVTMMFWYRQQPGQSLTLIATANQGSEATYESGFVIDKFPISRPNLTFSTLTVSNMSPEDSSIYLCSVASGLETQYFGPGTRLLVL.

A note on this clone: The same CDR3 also results from other DNA sequences found in this sample. The J gene is TRBJ2-1, the V gene TRBV7-2; 12 positions agree with TRBD2. Germline V gives CDR1 SGHTA, CDR2 FQGNSA. J was trimmed by 2 bases and V by 4 bases; bases with no gene match: 0. CDR3 length equals 15 residues. The CDR3 loop is CASSSSGGAYNEQFF. The CDR3 DNA is TGTGCCAGCAGCTCTAGCGGGGGGGCCTACAATGAGCAGTTCTTC.

The genes are TRBV5-6 and TRBJ1-1; possibly TRBD1 for D (5 bases). Germline CDR1 reads SGHDT; CDR2 reads YYEEEE. This CDR3 is 11 amino acids long. Trimming removed 0 bases at V and 12 bases at J, with 9 bases between. In nucleotides, the CDR3 is TGTGCCAGCAGCTTGGGAGGGACGACTTTCTTT. It codes for CASSLGGTTFF.

The J gene is TRBJ1-3, the V gene TRBV30; D is ambiguous. The CDR3 consists of 12 residues. The germline gives CDR1 GTSNPN, CDR2 SVGIG (reference sequence). Between the trimmed V and J ends, which lost 0 bases and 8 bases, there was a span of 8 bases. For the CDR3, the DNA is TGTGCCTGGAGTGTAATTTCAGACACCATATATTTT. Protein product: CAWSVISDTIYF.

V gene TRBV25-1 combines with J gene TRBJ1-4, with 8 bases lining up with TRBD1. V shed 4 bases and J 5 bases; nucleotides not matched to a gene: 3. Germline values: CDR1 MGHDK, CDR2 SYGVNS. The CDR3 sequence is 14 residues long. For the CDR3, the DNA is TGTGCCAGCAGTGTACAGGGGGGGAATGAAAAACTGTTTTTT. The encoded protein is CASSVQGGNEKLFF.

V usage is TRBV9 and J usage is TRBJ2-2, with unresolved D. Trimming removed 4 bases at V and 2 bases at J, with 12 bases between. In germline, CDR1 is SGDLS, CDR2 YYNGEE. The CDR3 is 15 amino acids. As DNA, the CDR3 is TGTGCCAGCAGCCCACCCCCCCCTAACACCGGGGAGCTGTTTTTT. It specifies CASSPPPPNTGELFF.

This clone was observed once. V usage is TRBV10-3 and J usage is TRBJ2-1; 9 nucleotides line up with TRBD2. After removal of 2 bases from V and 3 bases from J, the junction contained 8 bases not matched to a gene. This CDR3 has 17 residues. Germline V gene lookup returns CDR1 ENHRY and CDR2 SYGVKD. The CDR3 DNA reads TGTGCCATCAGTGAGGGAGGCGGGGGGGCAAACTACAATGAGCAGTTCTTC. This translates into CAISEGGGGANYNEQFF.

V is TRBV27 and J is TRBJ2-1; 7 nucleotides agree with TRBD1. With 2 bases clipped from V and 10 bases from J, the junction kept 17 bases outside the gene matches. The CDR3 length is 17 residues. CDR1 and CDR2 (germline): MNHEY, SMNVEV (reference sequence). The CDR3 protein is CASSLKDPGQSLWEQFF. CDR3 coding DNA: TGTGCCAGCAGTTTAAAGGACCCGGGACAGAGTCTGTGGGAGCAGTTCTTC.

The rearrangement links TRBV13 to TRBJ2-3; 12 nucleotides align to TRBD2. CDR1 is PRHDT and CDR2 is FYEKMQ in the germline V gene (reference sequence). The CDR3 is 16 residues long. V trimming: 5 bases; J trimming: 9 bases; junction bases outside the gene matches: 12. The CDR3 sequence: CASSLLAGGQGGTQYF. As DNA, the CDR3 is TGTGCCAGCAGCCTGCTAGCGGGGGGGCAGGGAGGGACGCAGTATTTT.

This rearrangement joins TRBV6-5 to TRBJ2-1; 15 positions agree with TRBD2. Trimming cost V 5 bases and J 7 bases; bases outside gene matches: 0. Per the germline V gene, CDR1 is MNHEY and CDR2 is SVGAGI. This CDR3 contains 14 residues. The DNA for the CDR3 is TGTGCCAGCAGTGGGACTAGCGGGAGGAATGAGCAGTTCTTC. Its translation: CASSGTSGRNEQFF.

The genes are TRBV5-5 and TRBJ1-5; the D is unclear. CDR3 length equals 19 residues. The germline CDR1 and CDR2 sequences are SGHKS and YYEKEE (reference sequence). V shed 1 base and J shed 0 bases, with 20 bases lying between them. The CDR3 sequence is CASSLQSGPNPYSNQPQHF. CDR3 coding DNA: TGTGCCAGCAGCTTGCAGAGCGGCCCGAACCCTTATAGCAATCAGCCCCAGCATTTT. Based on the CDR3 plus reference TRBV5-5 and TRBJ1-5, the full variable domain is DAGVTQSPTHLIKTRGQQVTLRCSPISGHKSVSWYQQVLGQGPQFIFQYYEKEERGRGNFPDRFSARQFPNYSSELNVNALLLGDSALYLCASSLQSGPNPYSNQPQHFGDGTRLSIL.

The chain has TRBV7-9 and TRBJ1-1; TRBD1 matches 10 bases. The CDR3 loop spans 14 amino acids. The V gene's germline CDR1 is SEHNR and CDR2 FQNEAQ (reference sequence). J gave up 7 bases and V 2 bases, and 4 bases lay outside the gene matches. For the CDR3, the DNA is TGTGCCAGCAGCTTACCCGGGACAGGGGTTGAAGCTTTCTTT. Protein product: CASSLPGTGVEAFF.

Of note for this clone: The same CDR3 is also encoded by other DNA sequences in this sample. The chain carries TRBV5-1 and TRBJ1-2; the D is unclear. Germline V gives CDR1 SGHRS, CDR2 YFSETQ. V gave up 0 bases and J gave up 2 bases, with 8 bases separating them. The CDR3 sequence is 14 residues long. Here the CDR3 DNA reads TGCGCCAGCAGCTTGGAGGGCGGAAACTATGGCTACACCTTC. Translating it yields CASSLEGGNYGYTF.

The J gene is TRBJ1-2, the V gene TRBV25-1; 11 nucleotides line up with TRBD1. Trimming took 4 bases from V and 8 from J; bases not matched to a gene: 6. The CDR3 runs to 14 residues. Germline CDR1 MGHDK, CDR2 SYGVNS. CDR3 sequence (DNA): TGTGCCAGCAGTGCCGGGACAGGGGGTGGGGGCTACACCTTC. Translation gives CASSAGTGGGGYTF.